The rows below give T cell receptor beta chains drawn from one sample of a study of human T cells and chemical hapten exposure. TCRdb analysed the RACE reads with MiXCR anew, one entry per CDR3 protein. This sample has about 140,000 distinct CDR3 sequences, with 10% to 15% found just once. The sample here was whole blood, taken in connection with sensitization to the hapten diphenylcyclopropenone (DPC). These receptors all come from a woman in her forties or fifties with alopecia areata. Some clones in this sample may be carry-over from other donors' samples. Each CDR3 is given with its conserved first and last residue. A D gene is named only where the DNA matches it firmly. Expanded clones are given a class, and other clones once, few, many or no size at all.

>.|TRBJ2-3|TRBD2|TRBV12-3/TRBV12-4
TGTGCCACGGGGCGACTAGCGGGAGGGCCAGATACGCAGTATTTT
CATGRLAGGPDTQYF
>many|TRBJ2-5|TRBD1|TRBV6-1
TGTGCCAGCAGTTCCCCGACAGGGGGAGGTGAGACCCAGTACTTC
CASSSPTGGGETQYF
>few|TRBJ2-1|TRBD2|TRBV7-9
TGTGCCAGCAGCCCCCCCGGGGCTAGCGGGAGGCCCCAGTTCTTC
CASSPPGASGRPQFF
>few|TRBJ2-1|.|TRBV30
TGTGCCTGGAGTGTACATGAATGGAATGAGCAGTTCTTC
CAWSVHEWNEQFF
>.|TRBJ2-1|.|TRBV6-2/TRBV6-3
TGTGCCAGCAGAACTCGACCGGGTCTGAGGGGAAGTGAGCAGTTCTTC
CASRTRPGLRGSEQFF
>few|TRBJ2-4|.|TRBV11-1
TGTGCCAGCAGCCCTTCCACTTGGGGGGAGGACATTCAGTACTTC
CASSPSTWGEDIQYF
>few|TRBJ2-3|TRBD1|TRBV4-3
TGCGCCAGCAGCCAAGGACAGGGCCGGGGTACGCAGTATTTT
CASSQGQGRGTQYF
>few|TRBJ1-5|.|TRBV11-2
TGTGCCAGCAGCTTAGATCGCGGGTTCAATCAGCCCCAGCATTTT
CASSLDRGFNQPQHF
>few|TRBJ1-1|.|TRBV29-1
TGCAGCGTTAGCGGGAGGACTGAAGCTTTCTTT
CSVSGRTEAFF
>.|TRBJ2-1|TRBD2|TRBV18
TGTGCCAGCTCGCCGACTAGCGGGACCTACAATGAGCAGTTCTTC
CASSPTSGTYNEQFF
>few|TRBJ2-6|.|TRBV29-1
TGCAGCGTTGAAGACAGCGCTGGGGCCAACGTCCTGACTTTC
CSVEDSAGANVLTF
>.|TRBJ1-2|.|TRBV6-6
TGTGCCAGCAGTACCTATGGCAAAGGCTACCCCTTC
CASSTYGKGYPF
>few|TRBJ2-3|.|TRBV7-9
TGTGCCAGCAGCTTAAGGCTTGCCGGGACCATTAGCACAGATACGCAGTATTTT
CASSLRLAGTISTDTQYF
>few|TRBJ2-7|TRBD2|TRBV20-1
TGCAGTGCTAGAGAGCTAGCGGAGCCCTACGAGCAGTACTTC
CSARELAEPYEQYF
>few|TRBJ2-7|.|TRBV5-5
TGTGCCAGCAGCTTTTGGGGCGGCGAGCAGTACTTC
CASSFWGGEQYF
>few|TRBJ2-1|.|TRBV6-6
TGTGCCAGCAGTTACTCCGATGAGCAGTTCTTC
CASSYSDEQFF
>.|TRBJ2-7|TRBD2|TRBV20-1
TGCAGTGCTTCCGGACTAGCGGGAGGGCTCGAGCAGTACTTC
CSASGLAGGLEQYF
>many|TRBJ2-5|.|TRBV7-9
TGTGCCAGCAGCTTAGCTTCAGGGTACCAAGAGACCCAGTACTTC
CASSLASGYQETQYF
>many|TRBJ1-1|.|TRBV13
TGTGCCAGCAGCCGGGGGGTCGGCGGAGAAGCTTTCTTT
CASSRGVGGEAFF
>many|TRBJ2-3|.|TRBV29-1
TGCAGCGTCGACCCGCTGGGTAGCTCCTATACGCAGTATTTT
CSVDPLGSSYTQYF
>many|TRBJ2-7|TRBD2|TRBV28
TGTGCCAGCAGGGGGGGGACCTCTAACGAGCAGTACTTC
CASRGGTSNEQYF
>.|TRBJ2-7|.|TRBV7-2
TGTGCCAGCAGCTTCCCGCGGGAAGGGTACGAGCAGTACTTC
CASSFPREGYEQYF
>few|TRBJ1-2|TRBD1|TRBV19
TGTGCCAGTAGTGTTCCGGGACAGGGGGCTTCTGGCTACACCTTC
CASSVPGQGASGYTF
>many|TRBJ2-1|.|TRBV4-1
TGCGCCAGCAGCCCGGGACCAGGGGGGAATGAGCAGTTCTTC
CASSPGPGGNEQFF
>few|TRBJ2-1|TRBD2|TRBV4-3
TGCGCCAGCAGCCAAGAACGCGGGGGCTACAATGAGCAGTTCTTC
CASSQERGGYNEQFF
>.|TRBJ2-7|.|TRBV7-8
TGTGCCAGCAGCCCCGGCCGGTCTGCCTACGAGCAGTACTTC
CASSPGRSAYEQYF
>.|TRBJ2-3|TRBD2|TRBV24-1
TGTGCCACCAGTGACATAGCGGGTCCTAGCACAGATACGCAGTATTTT
CATSDIAGPSTDTQYF
>.|TRBJ1-2|.|TRBV29-1
TGCAGCGTTGAAGAAGCGACGGCCTATGGCTACACCTTC
CSVEEATAYGYTF